The 14 T cell receptor beta chains below were found in one sample sequenced in a study of blood T cells in healthy people across ages. With a J-beta primer mix and a sample-barcoded 5' primer, a second PCR ran roughly 6 to 11 cycles. TCRdb fed the 5' RACE reads into MiXCR, producing one record per CDR3 protein. This sample has roughly 800,000 distinct CDR3 sequences, with 58% found just once. The sequencing sample was made of blood. These TCRs come from a man aged 30 to 45 in good health.

This clonotype was seen a few times. This rearrangement joins TRBV20-1 to TRBJ2-3; D possibly corresponds to TRBD2 (6 bases). The CDR3 spans 15 residues. With 0 bases removed from V and 1 base from J, the gap between germline ends came to 11 bases. CDR1 is DFQATT, CDR2 SNEGSKA, per germline (reference sequence). CDR3 residues: CSARDSASGTDTQYF. Written as DNA, the CDR3 is TGCAGTGCTAGAGATTCCGCTAGCGGCACAGATACGCAGTATTTT.

This chain uses TRBV3-1 with TRBJ2-4; perhaps D is TRBD1 or TRBD2 (5 bases each). Germline CDR1 reads LGHDT; CDR2 reads YNNKEL (reference sequence). This CDR3 has 15 amino acids. The V and J ends lost 0 bases and 13 bases respectively, with 19 bases between them. The CDR3 region is CASSQDLPGLGEQYF. CDR3 DNA: TGTGCCAGCAGCCAAGATTTGCCGGGCTTAGGGGAGCAGTACTTC.

V is TRBV12-3 or TRBV12-4 and J is TRBJ2-5; TRBD2 matches at 7 bases. The CDR3 contains 14 residues. The V segment lost 2 bases and the J segment 11 bases; nucleotides outside the gene matches: 11. The CDR3: CASSLTRRAGEQYF. As DNA, the CDR3 is TGTGCCAGCAGTTTAACTCGGCGGGCGGGGGAGCAGTACTTC.

The chain uses TRBV6-1 and TRBJ1-1; a weak D match, TRBD1 (6 bases). The V end was cut by 5 bases, the J end by 6 bases, with 16 bases between. CDR1 is MNHNS, CDR2 SASEGT, per germline. The CDR3 spans 14 residues. The CDR3 DNA reads as TGTGCCAGCAGTAGGGGGACAACTGGTCCTGAAGCTTTCTTT. Translated: CASSRGTTGPEAFF.

The J gene is TRBJ2-3, the V gene TRBV7-9; D gene uncertain. Germline V gives CDR1 SEHNR, CDR2 FQNEAQ (reference sequence). Trimming shortened V by 2 bases and J by 4 bases, and 7 bases separated the two germline ends. The CDR3 has 13 amino acids. CDR3 bases: TGTGCCAGCAGCTTATTAAGCTCAGATACGCAGTATTTT. It yields the protein CASSLLSSDTQYF.

The chain uses TRBV6-1 and TRBJ2-7; 8 bases fit TRBD1. This CDR3 contains 17 residues. CDR1 MNHNS and CDR2 SASEGT come from the germline V gene. The trim removed 2 bases at V and 0 bases at J, leaving 9 bases unmatched. The CDR3 DNA reads as TGTGCCAGCAGTGAATTGGGGATTACAGGGGGCTCCTACGAGCAGTACTTC. It translates to CASSELGITGGSYEQYF.

This CDR3 reads CASRTTAFGYTF. Here the CDR3 DNA reads TGTGCCAGCAGAACCACAGCTTTCGGCTACACCTTC. The V gene is TRBV12-3 or TRBV12-4, the J gene TRBJ1-2, with unresolved D. The V gene lost 6 bases and the J gene lost 8 bases, with 13 bases spanning the gap. The CDR3 length is 12 residues.

On this clonotype: A much larger clone differs from this one at a single base, so this may be a read error. This chain joins TRBV21-1 and TRBJ2-7. TRBV21-1 is deemed a pseudogene. The CDR3 extends over 11 amino acids. The CDR3 nucleotides read TGTGCCAGCAGCCAAACCCACGAGCAGTACTTC. Amino acids: CASSQTHEQYF.

This clonotype turned up a few times. The chain carries TRBV29-1 and TRBJ1-1; no firm D call. This CDR3 is built from 12 residues. Trimming removed 5 bases from V and 3 bases from J, with 10 bases in between. Per germline, CDR1 SQVTM and CDR2 ANQGSEA. CDR3 residues: CSVTVMDTEAFF. The CDR3 DNA reads TGCAGCGTTACAGTTATGGACACTGAAGCTTTCTTT.

The chain couples TRBV6-2 or TRBV6-3 to TRBJ2-1; D gene unclear. The germline V gene encodes CDR1 MNHEY and CDR2 SVGEGT. This CDR3 is built from 16 residues. V lost 2 bases, J lost 7 bases, and 18 bases lay in between. CDR3 in DNA: TGTGCCAGCAGTTACCCCCTGATGGTAGTCGCTAATGAGCAGTTCTTC. This translates into CASSYPLMVVANEQFF.

There are a few counts of this clonotype. The chain joins TRBV29-1 to TRBJ2-5; D possibly matches TRBD1 or TRBD2 (5 bases each). V lost 3 bases and J lost 4, with 12 bases in between. Germline V gene data show CDR1 as SQVTM and CDR2 as ANQGSEA. CDR3 size: 13 residues. This CDR3 is CSVDMGVRETQYF. In DNA, the CDR3 is TGCAGCGTTGATATGGGGGTTCGAGAGACCCAGTACTTC.

This clonotype showed up just a few times. The chain is built from TRBV24-1 and TRBJ2-7, with unresolved D. Near its end, the DNA agrees better with TRBJ2-5, so the J call may be wrong. The CDR3 totals 12 residues. The germline V gene has CDR1 KGHDR and CDR2 SFDVKD. The CDR3 loop is CATNDGQETQYF. The CDR3 nucleotides read TGTGCCACCAACGACGGACAAGAGACCCAGTACTTC.

The V gene is TRBV20-1, the J gene TRBJ2-5; D perhaps matches TRBD1 (6 bases). The germline V and J ends were trimmed by 6 bases and 11 bases, with 16 bases remaining between them. Germline V gene lookup returns CDR1 DFQATT and CDR2 SNEGSKA (reference sequence). The CDR3 totals 11 residues. The CDR3 region is CSARTGSGQYF. In DNA form, the CDR3 reads TGCAGTGCCCGAACAGGGTCGGGGCAGTACTTC.

Details on this clonotype: A single base separates this from a much larger clone, so it may be a read error. CDR3 in DNA: TGTGCCAGCTCACCACTGGGGGCCGACGTCCTGACTTTC. Protein: CASSPLGADVLTF. The rearrangement uses TRBV18 and TRBJ2-6; D perhaps matches TRBD1 (6 bases). Germline V gives CDR1 KGHSH, CDR2 LQKENI. The CDR3 is 13 residues long. Filled out from reference TRBV18 and TRBJ2-6, the complete variable domain reads NAGVMQNPRHLVRRRGQEARLRCSPMKGHSHVYWYRQLPEEGLKFMVYLQKENIIDESGMPKERFSAEFPKEGPSILRIQQVVRGDSAAYFCASSPLGADVLTFGAGSRLTVL.